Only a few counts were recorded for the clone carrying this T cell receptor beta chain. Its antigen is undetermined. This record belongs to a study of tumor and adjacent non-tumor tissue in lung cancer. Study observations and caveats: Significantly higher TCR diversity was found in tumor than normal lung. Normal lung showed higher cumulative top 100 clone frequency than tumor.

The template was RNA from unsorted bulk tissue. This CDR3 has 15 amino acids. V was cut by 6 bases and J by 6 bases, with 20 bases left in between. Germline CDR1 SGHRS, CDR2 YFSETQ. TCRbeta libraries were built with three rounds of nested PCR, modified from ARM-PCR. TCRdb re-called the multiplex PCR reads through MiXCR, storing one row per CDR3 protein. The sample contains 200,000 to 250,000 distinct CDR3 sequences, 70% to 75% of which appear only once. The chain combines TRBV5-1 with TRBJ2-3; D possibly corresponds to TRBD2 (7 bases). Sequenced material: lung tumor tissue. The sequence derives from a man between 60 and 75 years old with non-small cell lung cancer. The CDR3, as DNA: TGCGCCAGCAAGGGGCTCGGGGGGCACCAGGATACGCAGTATTTT. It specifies CASKGLGGHQDTQYF.